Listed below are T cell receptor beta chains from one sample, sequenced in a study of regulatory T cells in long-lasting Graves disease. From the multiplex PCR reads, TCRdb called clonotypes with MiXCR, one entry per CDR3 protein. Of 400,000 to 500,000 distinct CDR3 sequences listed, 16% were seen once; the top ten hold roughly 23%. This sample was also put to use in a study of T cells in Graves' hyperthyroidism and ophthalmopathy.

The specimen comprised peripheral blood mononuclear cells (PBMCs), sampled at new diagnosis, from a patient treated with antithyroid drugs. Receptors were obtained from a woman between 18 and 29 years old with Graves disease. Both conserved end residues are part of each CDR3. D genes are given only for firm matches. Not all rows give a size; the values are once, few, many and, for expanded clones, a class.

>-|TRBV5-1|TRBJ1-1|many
TGCGCCAGCAGCTCGGGGGGACTGGTTGGTGAAGCTTTCTTT
CASSSGGLVGEAFF
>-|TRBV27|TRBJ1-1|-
TGTGCCAGCAGTTTAGCCGGGTCCCAGGGAGCTTTCTTT
CASSLAGSQGAFF
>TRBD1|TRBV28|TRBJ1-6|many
TGTGCCAGCAGTCCCAGGACAGGGCTGGGTGATTCACCCCTCCACTTT
CASSPRTGLGDSPLHF
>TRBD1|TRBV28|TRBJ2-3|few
TGTGCCAGCAGTCCGACGGCCCAGGGGGCTTACACAGATACGCAGTATTTT
CASSPTAQGAYTDTQYF
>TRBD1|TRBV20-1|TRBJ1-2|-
TGCAGTGCCAAGGACAGGGGGCAGGGCTATGGCTACACCTTC
CSAKDRGQGYGYTF
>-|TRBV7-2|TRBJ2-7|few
TGTGCCAGCAGCAATCCTCCCGGGATAGTCGGGTCAGGCTACGAGCAGTACTTC
CASSNPPGIVGSGYEQYF
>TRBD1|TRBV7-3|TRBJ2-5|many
TGTGCCAGCAGCTTATCCGGGACAGGGTTAGAGACCCAGTACTTC
CASSLSGTGLETQYF
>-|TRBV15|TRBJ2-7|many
TGTGCCACCAGCAGAGATAGGAGCCCGACACTAGTCCTCGGCCAGAGATACGAGCAGTACTTC
CATSRDRSPTLVLGQRYEQYF
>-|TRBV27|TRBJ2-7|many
TGTGCCAGCAGTTTATCGGGCAGTGCCAGCTCCTACGAGCAGTACTTC
CASSLSGSASSYEQYF
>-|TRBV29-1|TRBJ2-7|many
TGCAGCGTTGAAGAGGGTAGGGGTTCCTACGAGCAGTACTTC
CSVEEGRGSYEQYF
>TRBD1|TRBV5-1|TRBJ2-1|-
TGCGCCAGCAGCTCGACAGGGTCATGGGAGCAGTTCTTC
CASSSTGSWEQFF
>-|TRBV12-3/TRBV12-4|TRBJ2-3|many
TGTGCCAGCAGTCCCAACCGGTTTCCAGATACGCAGTATTTT
CASSPNRFPDTQYF
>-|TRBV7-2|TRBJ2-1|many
TGTGCCAGCAGCCCGATTAATAGGAGCCAGCAGTTCTTC
CASSPINRSQQFF
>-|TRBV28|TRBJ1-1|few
TGTGCCAGCGGTTTAATGAACACTGAAGCTTTCTTT
CASGLMNTEAFF
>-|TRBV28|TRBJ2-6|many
TGTGCCAGCAGTTTGGGATGGGGCGCCCACTCTGGGGCCAACGTCCTGACTTTC
CASSLGWGAHSGANVLTF
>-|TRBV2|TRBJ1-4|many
TGTGCCAGCAGCGGCTCAGCTGGAAGGAATGAAAAACTGTTTTTT
CASSGSAGRNEKLFF
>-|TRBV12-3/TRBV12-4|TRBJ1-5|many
TGTGCCAGCAGCTGGGGTGGGGGAGGCGGTCAGCCCCAGCATTTT
CASSWGGGGGQPQHF
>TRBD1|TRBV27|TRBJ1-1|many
TGTGCCAGCAGAACGCGACAGGGTTTAGGGTACACTGAAGCTTTCTTT
CASRTRQGLGYTEAFF
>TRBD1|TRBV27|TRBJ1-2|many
TGTGCCAGCAGTTCAACAGGGGGCGCGGACTATGGCTACACCTTC
CASSSTGGADYGYTF
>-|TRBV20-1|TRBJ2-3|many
TGCAGTGCCGTCCCCAATTTTGGTCCTAGCACAGATACGCAGTATTTT
CSAVPNFGPSTDTQYF
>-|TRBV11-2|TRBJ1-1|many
TGTGCCAGCAGCTTACCAAGGGCAAGAGCTTTCTTT
CASSLPRARAFF
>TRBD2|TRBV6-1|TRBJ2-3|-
TGTGCCAGCAACGGGAGGGGCGGGAGAGAAGGGACAGATACGCAGTATTTT
CASNGRGGREGTDTQYF
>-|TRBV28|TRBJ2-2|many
TGTGCCAGCAGTTCCCCGAGGACATTCCCTGGACCCAACACCGGGGAGCTGTTTTTT
CASSSPRTFPGPNTGELFF
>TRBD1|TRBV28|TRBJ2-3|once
TGTGCCAGCAGTTTGCGCCCCGGGACAGGGACGACAGATACGCAGTATTTT
CASSLRPGTGTTDTQYF
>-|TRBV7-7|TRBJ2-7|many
TGTGCTAGCAGCGGGACATTTGGTGGCGAGCAGTACTTC
CASSGTFGGEQYF